Listed below are T cell receptor beta chains from one sample, sequenced in a study of cytomegalovirus exposure and HLA in healthy donors. The method was immunoSEQ multiplex PCR; TCRdb's version includes in-frame clones alone and lacks a portion of them. The top ten clones hold around 0.3% of a sample with around 200,000 clones, 65% to 90% of them seen once. Sequencing input: PBMCs. The receptors were sampled from a woman aged 25 to 45 in good health and CMV-seronegative. Each CDR3 is given with its conserved first and last residue. The D gene is left open where the match is weak. Clone sizes are given selectively: once, few, many, or a class where the clone is expanded.

v_gene: TRBV6-6
d_gene: .
abundance: once
j_gene: TRBJ1-4
CDR3aa: CASSTQGGREKLLF
CDR3nt: TGTGCCAGCAGTACACAGGGAGGGCGGGAAAAACTGCTTTTT

v_gene: TRBV5-1
d_gene: TRBD1
abundance: .
j_gene: TRBJ2-2
CDR3aa: CASSRGQGVGTGELFF
CDR3nt: TGCGCCAGCAGCCGCGGACAGGGGGTCGGCACCGGGGAGCTGTTTTTT

v_gene: TRBV5-4
d_gene: TRBD1
abundance: .
j_gene: TRBJ2-1
CDR3aa: CASSKDRNNEQFF
CDR3nt: TGTGCCAGCAGCAAGGACAGGAACAATGAGCAGTTCTTC

v_gene: TRBV28
d_gene: TRBD1
abundance: .
j_gene: TRBJ2-7
CDR3aa: CASSLPGQGLEEQYF
CDR3nt: TGTGCCAGCAGTTTACCGGGACAGGGCCTAGAGGAGCAGTACTTC

v_gene: TRBV5-1
d_gene: .
abundance: .
j_gene: TRBJ2-7
CDR3aa: CASSLAGTHYEQYF
CDR3nt: TGCGCCAGCAGCTTGGCCGGGACACACTACGAGCAGTACTTC

v_gene: TRBV20-1
d_gene: .
abundance: .
j_gene: TRBJ2-7
CDR3aa: CSALNGYEQYF
CDR3nt: TGCAGTGCTCTAAACGGCTACGAGCAGTACTTC

v_gene: TRBV15
d_gene: .
abundance: once
j_gene: TRBJ2-5
CDR3aa: CATSRRGVAAQETQYF
CDR3nt: TGTGCCACCAGCAGGCGAGGGGTAGCGGCACAAGAGACCCAGTACTTC

v_gene: TRBV5-1
d_gene: TRBD1
abundance: .
j_gene: TRBJ1-2
CDR3aa: CASSSTGGENYGYTF
CDR3nt: TGCGCCAGCAGCTCGACAGGGGGCGAGAACTATGGCTACACCTTC

v_gene: TRBV20-1
d_gene: .
abundance: .
j_gene: TRBJ1-3
CDR3aa: CSASVQNTIYF
CDR3nt: TGCAGTGCTAGTGTTCAAAACACCATATATTTT

v_gene: TRBV11-2
d_gene: .
abundance: .
j_gene: TRBJ2-7
CDR3aa: CASSLAGVYEQYF
CDR3nt: TGTGCCAGCAGCTTAGCGGGGGTCTACGAGCAGTACTTC

v_gene: TRBV6-5
d_gene: .
abundance: once
j_gene: TRBJ2-1
CDR3aa: CASSYSDSYSYNEQFF
CDR3nt: TGTGCCAGCAGTTACTCCGACAGTTACTCCTACAATGAGCAGTTCTTC

v_gene: TRBV19
d_gene: .
abundance: .
j_gene: TRBJ2-1
CDR3aa: CASNPQTSHEQFF
CDR3nt: TGTGCCAGTAACCCCCAGACTAGTCATGAGCAGTTCTTC

v_gene: TRBV28
d_gene: .
abundance: few
j_gene: TRBJ2-3
CDR3aa: CASSLPGERSTDTQYF
CDR3nt: TGTGCCAGCAGTTTACCAGGAGAGCGGAGCACAGATACGCAGTATTTT

v_gene: TRBV7-8
d_gene: .
abundance: .
j_gene: TRBJ1-2
CDR3aa: CASSRSVGVRGGYTF
CDR3nt: TGTGCCAGCAGCCGTTCGGTCGGGGTTCGGGGTGGCTACACCTTC

v_gene: TRBV5-4
d_gene: .
abundance: .
j_gene: TRBJ1-6
CDR3aa: CASSLQGMTYNSPLHF
CDR3nt: TGTGCCAGCAGCTTGCAGGGAATGACCTATAATTCACCCCTCCACTTT

v_gene: TRBV19
d_gene: TRBD2
abundance: .
j_gene: TRBJ2-1
CDR3aa: CASSRVYWGGGSYNEQFF
CDR3nt: TGTGCCAGTAGTCGCGTTTACTGGGGCGGGGGCTCCTACAATGAGCAGTTCTTC

v_gene: TRBV29-1
d_gene: TRBD1
abundance: .
j_gene: TRBJ2-3
CDR3aa: CSVRDRGLTDTQYF
CDR3nt: TGCAGCGTCCGGGACAGGGGGCTTACAGATACGCAGTATTTT

v_gene: TRBV28
d_gene: .
abundance: .
j_gene: TRBJ1-4
CDR3aa: CASSLGGEKLFF
CDR3nt: TGTGCCAGCAGTTTAGGGGGGGAAAAACTGTTTTTT

v_gene: TRBV5-1
d_gene: TRBD2
abundance: .
j_gene: TRBJ2-7
CDR3aa: CASSLGAGPYEQYF
CDR3nt: TGCGCCAGCAGCTTAGGAGCGGGACCCTACGAGCAGTACTTC

v_gene: TRBV28
d_gene: .
abundance: .
j_gene: TRBJ1-3
CDR3aa: CASSTMRQYSGNTIYF
CDR3nt: TGTGCCAGCAGCACGATGAGACAGTACTCTGGAAACACCATATATTTT

v_gene: TRBV28
d_gene: .
abundance: .
j_gene: TRBJ1-5
CDR3aa: CASSPAGWVQPQHF
CDR3nt: TGTGCCAGCAGCCCTGCGGGGTGGGTTCAGCCCCAGCATTTT

v_gene: TRBV28
d_gene: TRBD1
abundance: .
j_gene: TRBJ2-6
CDR3aa: CASSFSDRNSGANVLTF
CDR3nt: TGTGCCAGCAGTTTTTCGGACAGGAACTCTGGGGCCAACGTCCTGACTTTC

v_gene: TRBV2
d_gene: .
abundance: once
j_gene: TRBJ2-3
CDR3aa: CASSLSTDTQYF
CDR3nt: TGTGCCAGCAGTCTCAGCACAGATACGCAGTATTTT

v_gene: TRBV13
d_gene: .
abundance: .
j_gene: TRBJ2-7
CDR3aa: CASSSNSFNEQYF
CDR3nt: TGTGCCAGCAGCTCCAATAGTTTCAACGAGCAGTACTTC

v_gene: TRBV6-5
d_gene: .
abundance: .
j_gene: TRBJ2-7
CDR3aa: CASSYSRVRVSEQYF
CDR3nt: TGTGCCAGCAGTTACTCCCGAGTTCGGGTAAGCGAGCAGTACTTC

v_gene: TRBV5-6
d_gene: .
abundance: .
j_gene: TRBJ2-2
CDR3aa: CASSTGANTGELFF
CDR3nt: TGTGCCAGCAGCACGGGGGCGAACACCGGGGAGCTGTTTTTT

v_gene: TRBV9
d_gene: TRBD2
abundance: .
j_gene: TRBJ2-2
CDR3aa: CASSVASGGNTGELFF
CDR3nt: TGTGCCAGCAGCGTAGCTAGCGGAGGGAACACCGGGGAGCTGTTTTTT